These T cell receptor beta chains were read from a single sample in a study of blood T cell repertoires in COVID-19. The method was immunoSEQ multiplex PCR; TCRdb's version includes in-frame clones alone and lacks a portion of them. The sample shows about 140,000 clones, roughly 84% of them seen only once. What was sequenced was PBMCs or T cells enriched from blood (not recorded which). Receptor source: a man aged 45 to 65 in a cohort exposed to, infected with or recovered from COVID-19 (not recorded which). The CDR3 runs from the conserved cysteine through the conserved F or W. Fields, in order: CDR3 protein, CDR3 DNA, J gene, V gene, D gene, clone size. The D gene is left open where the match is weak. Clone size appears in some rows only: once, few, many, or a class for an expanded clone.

CASSTRGKDEAFF | TGTGCCAGCAGCACGCGGGGGAAGGATGAAGCTTTCTTT | TRBJ1-1 | TRBV3-1/TRBV3-2 | - | once
CAWSRGGLGDEKLFF | TGTGCCTGGAGCAGAGGGGGTCTAGGAGATGAAAAACTGTTTTTT | TRBJ1-4 | TRBV30 | - | -
CAIEQGVGIDEQYF | TGTGCCATCGAACAGGGAGTCGGGATCGACGAGCAGTACTTC | TRBJ2-7 | TRBV7-9 | - | few
CASQGTGTEAFF | TGTGCCAGCCAGGGCACGGGCACTGAAGCTTTCTTT | TRBJ1-1 | TRBV6-5 | - | -
CASSLAGQSNTGELFF | TGCGCCAGCAGCTTGGCGGGACAGTCGAACACCGGGGAGCTGTTTTTT | TRBJ2-2 | TRBV5-1 | TRBD1 | -
CASSLDGRNYNEQFF | TGCGCCAGCAGCTTGGATGGCAGGAACTACAATGAGCAGTTCTTC | TRBJ2-1 | TRBV5-1 | - | -
CATSELQGSSYEQYF | TGTGCCACCAGTGAACTTCAGGGGTCCTCCTACGAGCAGTACTTC | TRBJ2-7 | TRBV24-1 | - | few
CASSPRRGSNQPQHF | TGTGCCAGCAGCCCCCGTAGGGGGAGCAATCAGCCCCAGCATTTT | TRBJ1-5 | TRBV21-1 | - | -
CASTSGQYNEKLFF | TGTGCCAGCACTTCCGGACAGTATAATGAAAAACTGTTTTTT | TRBJ1-4 | TRBV28 | - | -
CASSRGVTSYGYTF | TGCGCCAGCAGCAGAGGCGTCACAAGTTATGGCTACACCTTC | TRBJ1-2 | TRBV4-1 | - | few
CASSQGAGSTQYF | TGCGCCAGCAGCCAAGGGGCGGGGTCTACGCAGTATTTT | TRBJ2-3 | TRBV4-1 | - | -
CASSLIGTNTDTQYF | TGTGCCAGCAGCTTAATTGGGACAAACACAGATACGCAGTATTTT | TRBJ2-3 | TRBV7-8 | - | -
CSVKDRVTEAFF | TGCAGCGTAAAGGACAGGGTCACTGAAGCTTTCTTT | TRBJ1-1 | TRBV29-1 | TRBD1 | -
CASSSVYGYTF | TGTGCCAGCAGTTCCGTTTATGGCTACACCTTC | TRBJ1-2 | TRBV6-5 | - | once
CASSPTPIHPGELFF | TGTGCCAGCAGTCCTACCCCGATCCATCCCGGGGAGCTGTTTTTT | TRBJ2-2 | TRBV27 | - | -
CASSQVRRQGIGELFF | TGTGCCAGCAGCCAAGTACGAAGACAGGGGATCGGGGAGCTGTTTTTT | TRBJ2-2 | TRBV4-2 | TRBD1 | -
CASTQGQGVAGELFF | TGTGCCAGCACCCAGGGACAGGGAGTCGCCGGGGAGCTGTTTTTT | TRBJ2-2 | TRBV18 | TRBD1 | -
CASSPDRVEAFF | TGTGCCAGCTCTCCGGACAGGGTGGAAGCTTTCTTT | TRBJ1-1 | TRBV18 | TRBD1 | -
CASSIGRGRKEEKLFF | TGTGCCAGTAGTATTGGCAGGGGGCGCAAAGAGGAAAAACTGTTTTTT | TRBJ1-4 | TRBV19 | TRBD1 | -